This TCR beta chain was recovered during a study of T cells in Graves' hyperthyroidism and ophthalmopathy. This clonotype appeared many times. Its target is unknown. The germline V and J ends were trimmed by 5 bases and 9 bases, with 16 bases remaining between them. The CDR3 consists of 13 residues. Germline V gene lookup returns CDR1 MDHEN and CDR2 SYDVKM. Broader study findings: Blood also carried most thyroid clonotypes expanded above 0.001.

The TCR beta CDR3 regions underwent amplification using RNA transcripts as the source. HTBI primers were used for first-round RT-PCR of the TCR CDR3. One entry per CDR3 protein results from TCRdb running MiXCR on the multiplex PCR reads. Among approximately 360,000 distinct CDR3 sequences listed, approximately 15% were seen once. This sequence was found in a woman between 18 and 29 years old with Graves' hyperthyroidism that later progressed to Graves' ophthalmopathy. The chain has TRBV28 and TRBJ2-5, with no clear D. Sequencing input: blood. The CDR3 coding sequence is TGTGCCAGCAGTCCCCGGGCCCAGTCGCCCCAGTACTTC. Translated, it gives CASSPRAQSPQYF.